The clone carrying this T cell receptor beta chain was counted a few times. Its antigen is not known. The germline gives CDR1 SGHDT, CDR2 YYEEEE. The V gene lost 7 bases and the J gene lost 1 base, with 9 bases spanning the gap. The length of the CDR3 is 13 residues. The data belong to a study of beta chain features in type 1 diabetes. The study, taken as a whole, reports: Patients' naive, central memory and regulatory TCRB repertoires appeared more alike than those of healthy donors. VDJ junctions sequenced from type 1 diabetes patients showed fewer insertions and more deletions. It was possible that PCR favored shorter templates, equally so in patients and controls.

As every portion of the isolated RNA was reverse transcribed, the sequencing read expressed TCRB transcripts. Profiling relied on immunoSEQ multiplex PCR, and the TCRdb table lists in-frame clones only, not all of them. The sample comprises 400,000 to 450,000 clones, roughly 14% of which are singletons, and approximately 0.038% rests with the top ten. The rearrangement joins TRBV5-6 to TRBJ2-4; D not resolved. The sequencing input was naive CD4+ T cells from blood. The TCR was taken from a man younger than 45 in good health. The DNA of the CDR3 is TGTGCCAGCGCATTTTATGCCAAAAACATTCAGTACTTC. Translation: CASAFYAKNIQYF. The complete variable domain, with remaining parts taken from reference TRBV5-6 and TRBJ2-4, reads DAGVTQSPTHLIKTRGQQVTLRCSPKSGHDTVSWYQQALGQGPQFIFQYYEEEERQRGNFPDRFSGHQFPNYSSELNVNALLLGDSALYLCASAFYAKNIQYFGAGTRLSVL.